The sequence of this T cell receptor beta chain was determined in a study of T cell repertoires in cytomegalovirus infection. Study as a whole: Based on public TCR beta signatures, there were indications of CMV infection and of a matching HLA type.

Comments on this clonotype: One junction end does not reproduce the germline sequence, and a read error may be involved.

TCRdb reanalysed the reads using MiXCR and keeps one entry per CDR3 protein. The sample includes 680,000 or so distinct CDR3 sequences, 35% to 40% seen only once; the top ten take 2.8%. CDR3 length: 11 residues. Germline loops: CDR1 SGHVS, CDR2 FNYEAQ. V usage is TRBV7-6 and J usage is TRBJ2-7, with TRBD1 as a possible D gene (6 bases). Sequences were obtained from PBMCs. The TCR sequence derives from a human donor in good health (CMV status not recorded). Some clones in this sample may be carry-over from other donors' samples. CDR3 residues: CASSFPPEGDF. Here the CDR3 DNA reads TGTGCCAGCAGCTTTCCTCCTGAGGGGGACTTC.